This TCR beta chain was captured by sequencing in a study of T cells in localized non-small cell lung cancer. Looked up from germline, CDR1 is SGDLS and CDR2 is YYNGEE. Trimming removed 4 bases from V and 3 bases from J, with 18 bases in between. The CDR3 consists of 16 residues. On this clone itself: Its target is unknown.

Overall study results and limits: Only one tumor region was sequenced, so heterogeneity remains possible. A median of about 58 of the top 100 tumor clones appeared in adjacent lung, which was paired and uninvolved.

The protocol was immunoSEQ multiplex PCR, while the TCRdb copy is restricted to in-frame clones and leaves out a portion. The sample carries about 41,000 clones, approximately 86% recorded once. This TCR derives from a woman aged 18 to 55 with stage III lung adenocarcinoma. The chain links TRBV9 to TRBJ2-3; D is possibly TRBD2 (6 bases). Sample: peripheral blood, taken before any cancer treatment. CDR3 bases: TGTGCCAGCAGCAAACGGGAGCCCGAGCGGACAGATACGCAGTATTTT. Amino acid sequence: CASSKREPERTDTQYF.